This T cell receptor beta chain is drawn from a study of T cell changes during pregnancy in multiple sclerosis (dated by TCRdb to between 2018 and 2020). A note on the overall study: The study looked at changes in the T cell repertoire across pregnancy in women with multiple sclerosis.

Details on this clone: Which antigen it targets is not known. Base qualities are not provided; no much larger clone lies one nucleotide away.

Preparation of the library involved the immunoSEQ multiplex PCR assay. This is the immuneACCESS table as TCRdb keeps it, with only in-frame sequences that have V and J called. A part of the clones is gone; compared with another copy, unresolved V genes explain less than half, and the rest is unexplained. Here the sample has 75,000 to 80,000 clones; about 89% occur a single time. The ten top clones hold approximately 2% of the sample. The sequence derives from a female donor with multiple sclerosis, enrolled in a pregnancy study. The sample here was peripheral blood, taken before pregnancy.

The DNA reads TGTGCCTCTCGCGCCACCCGACGAGGACTCACCAATGAGCAGTTCTTC. It translates as CASRATRRGLTNEQFF. The rearranged segments are TRBV5-6 and TRBJ2-1; a tentative D match to TRBD2 spans 5 bases. The junction shows trimming of 10 bases on V and 6 bases on J, plus 26 bases between the germline ends. CDR1 and CDR2 were assigned from the germline V gene as SGHDT and YYEEEE. The CDR3 runs 16 amino acids, cysteine and phenylalanine included. The retained sequence is limited to the CDR3, 48 bases, with the frame set at the first base. Reference TRBV5-6 and TRBJ2-1 proteins supply the regions before and after the CDR3; the full variable domain is: DAGVTQSPTHLIKTRGQQVTLRCSPKSGHDTVSWYQQALGQGPQFIFQYYEEEERQRGNFPDRFSGHQFPNYSSELNVNALLLGDSALYLCASRATRRGLTNEQFFGPGTRLTVL.